Sequencing of this T cell receptor beta chain was carried out in a study of identical twins. Findings and caveats of the study: These conclusions were based on statistical analysis (cross-sectional, not following the same donors). Some out-of-frame alpha sequences were shared by twins, and these showed excess low generation probability.

This clonotype was recorded a few times. The antigen remains undetermined. TCRdb reanalysed the 5' RACE reads using MiXCR and keeps one entry per CDR3 protein. The data hold some 630,000 distinct CDR3 sequences, with about 7% observed a single time. The CDR3 spans 15 residues. The V and J ends lost 5 bases and 6 bases, in that order; junction bases with no gene match: 10. CDR1 is SEHNR and CDR2 is FQNEAQ in the germline V gene (reference sequence). This sample also appeared in a second study, on yellow fever vaccine responses in identical twins.

The sequenced sample consisted of PBMCs. The chain employs TRBV7-9 and TRBJ2-1; the match to TRBD2 covers 7 bases. The receptor was derived from a woman younger than 35 in good health. DNA of the CDR3: TGTGCCAGCAGCACCAGCGGGGTCCAGCGCAATGAGCAGTTCTTC. It is translated as CASSTSGVQRNEQFF.